This T cell receptor (beta chain) was captured in a study of CD8+CD57+ T cells in acquired aplastic anemia. Study at large: DNA from sorted CD4+ and CD8+ cells averaged around 3.2 ug. Study-wide results and caveats: A significant difference in CD8+ Simpson's diversity between patients and controls was not found. It was found that twenty-nine CD8+ CDR3 sequences were shared between patients and controls.

This clonotype has a count of ten or more. Its antigen is unidentified. Germline V gene sequence: CDR1 SGHRS, CDR2 YFSETQ. The V end was cut by 8 bases, the J end by 0 bases, with 15 bases between. The CDR3 sequence is 15 residues long. The authors sequenced patients whose flow cytometry had shown CD8+CD57+ cell expansion. Every patient was diagnosed with severe acquired aplastic anemia. It was genomic DNA that served as the template for profiling TCR beta VDJ and CDR3. Each CDR3 protein gets one entry after TCRdb re-called the reads with MiXCR. Here the sample spans hundreds of thousands of distinct CDR3 sequences, 45% to 65% being singletons.

The receptor's source is a human donor with aplastic anemia. The J gene is TRBJ1-5, the V gene TRBV5-1; a weak D match, TRBD1 (6 bases). The sequenced sample consisted of sorted CD4+, CD8+, or CD8+CD57+ T cells (not recorded which) from PBMCs. This CDR3 is CARMDSGDSNQPQHF. Here the CDR3 DNA reads TGCGCCAGGATGGACAGTGGGGATAGCAATCAGCCCCAGCATTTT. Filled out from reference TRBV5-1 and TRBJ1-5, the complete variable domain reads KAGVTQTPRYLIKTRGQQVTLSCSPISGHRSVSWYQQTPGQGLQFLFEYFSETQRNKGNFPGRFSGRQFSNSRSEMNVSTLELGDSALYLCARMDSGDSNQPQHFGDGTRLSIL.